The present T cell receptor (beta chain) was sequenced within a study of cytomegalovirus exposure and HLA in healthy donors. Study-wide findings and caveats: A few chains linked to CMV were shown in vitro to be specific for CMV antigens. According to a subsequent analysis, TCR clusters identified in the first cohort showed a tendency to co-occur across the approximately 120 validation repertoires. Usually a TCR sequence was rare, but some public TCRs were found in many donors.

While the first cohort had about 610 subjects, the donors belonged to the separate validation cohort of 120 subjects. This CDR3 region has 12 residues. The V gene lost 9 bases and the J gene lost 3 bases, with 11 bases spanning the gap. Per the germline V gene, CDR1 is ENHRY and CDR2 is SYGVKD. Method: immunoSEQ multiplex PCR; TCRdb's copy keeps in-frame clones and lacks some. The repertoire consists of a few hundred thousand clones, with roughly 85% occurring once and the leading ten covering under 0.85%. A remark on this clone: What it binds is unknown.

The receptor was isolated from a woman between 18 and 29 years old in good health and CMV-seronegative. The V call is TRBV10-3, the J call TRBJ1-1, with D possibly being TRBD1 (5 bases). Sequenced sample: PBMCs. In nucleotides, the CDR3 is TGTGCCATAGGAGGGGCGGACACTGAAGCTTTCTTT. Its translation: CAIGGADTEAFF.